Below are 24 T cell receptor beta chains sequenced from a single sample in a study of T cell responses to AZD1222 COVID-19 vaccine. Profiling relied on immunoSEQ multiplex PCR, and the TCRdb table lists in-frame clones only, not all of them. The top ten clones hold about 8.1% of a sample with tens of thousands of clones, 92% of them seen once. Specimen: peripheral blood, collected 28 days after the second AZD1222 dose. Receptors were obtained from an adult who received the AZD1222 COVID-19 vaccine.

The rearrangement uses TRBV6-6 and TRBJ2-2, with TRBD2 as a possible D gene (7 bases). The CDR3 is made up of 15 amino acids. The germline V gene encodes CDR1 MNHNY and CDR2 SVGAGI (reference sequence). V was shortened by 6 bases and J by 3 bases, with 14 bases between the two germline ends. The CDR3: CASSPRGADTGELFF. The DNA of the CDR3 is TGTGCCAGCAGCCCCCGGGGGGCCGACACCGGGGAGCTGTTTTTT.

V and J are TRBV30 and TRBJ2-1, with 8 bases matching TRBD2. V dropped 4 bases and J dropped 2; count of bases not matched to a gene: 7. The CDR3 totals 15 residues. Germline V lookup: CDR1 GTSNPN, CDR2 SVGIG (reference sequence). The DNA of the CDR3 is TGTGCCTGGAACCGCCAGGGACTAGCCTACAATGAGCAGTTCTTC. It codes for CAWNRQGLAYNEQFF.

This chain links TRBV7-2 with TRBJ1-2; D possibly corresponds to TRBD1 (5 bases). The V gene lost 1 base and the J gene lost 0 bases, with 12 bases spanning the gap. Germline values: CDR1 SGHTA, CDR2 FQGNSA. The CDR3 is 16 amino acids. CDR3 amino acids: CASSLDPGRTNYGYTF. CDR3 coding DNA: TGTGCCAGCAGCTTAGACCCGGGACGGACTAACTATGGCTACACCTTC.

J is TRBJ2-3 and V is TRBV7-3, with 12 positions matching TRBD2. V was clipped by 4 bases and J by 0 bases; unmatched bases: 8. Germline CDR1 and CDR2: SGHTA and FQGTGA. The CDR3 contains 18 residues. In nucleotides, the CDR3 is TGTGCCAGCAGCTCTCTAGCGGGAGGGACCTATAGCACAGATACGCAGTATTTT. Encoded protein: CASSSLAGGTYSTDTQYF.

This chain joins TRBV27 and TRBJ2-5; no clear D. Per germline, CDR1 MNHEY and CDR2 SMNVEV (reference sequence). Trimming removed 2 bases from V and 3 bases from J, with 7 bases in between. The CDR3 length is 13 residues. The CDR3 DNA reads as TGTGCCAGCAGTTTAGTGAGAAAAGAGACCCAGTACTTC. This encodes CASSLVRKETQYF.

The chain uses TRBV5-5 and TRBJ2-5; 9 nucleotides align to TRBD1. Per the germline V gene, CDR1 is SGHKS and CDR2 is YYEKEE (reference sequence). V lost 1 base and J lost 5; bases outside the gene matches: 6. This CDR3 has 15 residues. CDR3 nucleotide sequence: TGTGCCAGCAGCTTGTTCGGACAGGGGACGGAGACCCAGTACTTC. Protein product: CASSLFGQGTETQYF.

The chain links TRBV30 to TRBJ1-4, with TRBD1 as a possible D gene (5 bases). The germline V gene encodes CDR1 GTSNPN and CDR2 SVGIG (reference sequence). The V end lost 2 bases, the J end lost 8 bases, and 12 bases lay between the germline ends. The CDR3 extends over 13 amino acids. The CDR3 is CAWSPGKREKLFF. CDR3 in DNA: TGTGCCTGGAGTCCAGGGAAACGGGAAAAACTGTTTTTT.

The chain uses TRBV10-3 and TRBJ2-5; TRBD1 or TRBD2 may be the D gene (5 bases each). The germline V gene has CDR1 ENHRY and CDR2 SYGVKD. The CDR3 spans 12 residues. Trimming removed 0 bases at V and 9 bases at J, with 8 bases between. The chain's CDR3 is CAISESVGAQYF. DNA for the CDR3: TGTGCCATCAGTGAGTCGGTGGGGGCCCAGTACTTC.

This clone was recorded a few times. The chain joins TRBV7-6 to TRBJ2-2, with 7 bases lining up with TRBD2. Germline CDR1 SGHVS, CDR2 FNYEAQ. The trim removed 5 bases at V and 4 bases at J, leaving 7 bases unmatched. The CDR3 covers 15 residues. The CDR3 reads CASSRPGTITGELFF. CDR3 bases: TGTGCCAGCAGCCGACCCGGGACTATCACCGGGGAGCTGTTTTTT.

The rearrangement joins TRBV28 to TRBJ1-2; no definite D call. Germline lookup yields CDR1 MDHEN and CDR2 SYDVKM. Trimming cost V 0 bases and J 13 bases, with 9 bases left between them. The CDR3 length is 11 residues. Here the CDR3 DNA reads TGTGCCAGCAGTTTATGGGGGAGTCCCACCTTC. Protein product: CASSLWGSPTF.

The J gene is TRBJ2-1, the V gene TRBV24-1; 13 bases align to TRBD2. Looked up from germline, CDR1 is KGHDR and CDR2 is SFDVKD. The CDR3 runs 17 residues. The trim removed 4 bases at V and 10 bases at J, leaving 12 bases unmatched. The CDR3 bases are TGTGCCACCAGTGACACCGGGACTAGCGGGACGCGGTACGAGCAGTTCTTC. It encodes CATSDTGTSGTRYEQFF.

The V gene is TRBV7-2, the J gene TRBJ2-2, with 7 bases fitting TRBD2. This CDR3 has 15 residues. CDR1 SGHTA and CDR2 FQGNSA come from the germline V gene. V shed 7 bases and J 4 bases; nucleotides not matched to a gene: 9. CDR3 protein: CASTPRTRSTGELFF. The CDR3, as DNA: TGTGCCAGCACCCCCCGGACTAGGTCCACCGGGGAGCTGTTTTTT. Full variable domain (remainder filled in from reference TRBV7-2 and TRBJ2-2): GAGVSQSPSNKVTEKGKDVELRCDPISGHTALYWYRQSLGQGLEFLIYFQGNSAPDKSGLPSDRFSAERTGGSVSTLTIQRTQQEDSAVYLCASTPRTRSTGELFFGEGSRLTVL.

V and J are TRBV27 and TRBJ1-5; no clear D gene. The CDR3 sequence is 9 residues long. Looked up from germline, CDR1 is MNHEY and CDR2 is SMNVEV (reference sequence). The V gene lost 9 bases and the J gene lost 6 bases, with 3 bases spanning the gap. CDR3 bases: TGTGCCAGGTCTCAGCCCCAGCATTTT. Translating gives CARSQPQHF.

J is TRBJ2-3 and V is TRBV27, with D perhaps given as TRBD1 or TRBD2 (5 bases each). The germline V and J ends were trimmed by 7 bases and 1 base, with 12 bases remaining between them. This CDR3 contains 14 residues. Per germline, CDR1 MNHEY and CDR2 SMNVEV (reference sequence). In DNA form, the CDR3 reads TGTGCCAGCACCTGGGACGGTCGCACAGATACGCAGTATTTT. Its translation: CASTWDGRTDTQYF.

This chain joins TRBV7-3 and TRBJ2-3, with 7 bases identical to TRBD2. The CDR3 sequence is 14 residues long. The germline gives CDR1 SGHTA, CDR2 FQGTGA. The V and J ends lost 1 base and 5 bases, in that order; junction bases with no gene match: 3. The CDR3 bases are TGTGCCAGCAGCTTAAGCGGGAGTGGAGATACGCAGTATTTT. Its protein is CASSLSGSGDTQYF.

CDR3 DNA sequence: TGTGCCAGCGTGGACCGGGGGAAGTCCCCCGAGCAGTACTTC. Translating gives CASVDRGKSPEQYF. The V and J genes are TRBV28 and TRBJ2-7, with D possibly TRBD2 on 6 matching bases. The V end was cut by 8 bases, the J end by 6 bases, with 20 bases between. Germline-derived CDR1 and CDR2 are MDHEN and SYDVKM. The length of the CDR3 is 14 residues.

The chain combines TRBV30 with TRBJ2-2, with 10 bases lining up with TRBD2. The germline CDR1 and CDR2 sequences are GTSNPN and SVGIG (reference sequence). The V gene end was trimmed by 3 bases and the J gene end by 5 bases; junction bases not matched to a gene: 3. This CDR3 contains 14 residues. Written as DNA, the CDR3 is TGTGCCTGGAGAAATAGCGGGAGGACCGGGGAGCTGTTTTTT. This encodes CAWRNSGRTGELFF.

The CDR3 DNA is TGTGCCAGCAGACTAGCGGAGGATACGCAGTATTTT. Encoded protein: CASRLAEDTQYF. The chain couples TRBV7-2 to TRBJ2-3; TRBD2 aligns across 8 bases. Germline V gene sequence: CDR1 SGHTA, CDR2 FQGNSA. Trimming at V came to 6 bases and at J to 6 bases, leaving 2 bases not matched to a gene. The CDR3 loop spans 12 amino acids.

The chain combines TRBV5-4 with TRBJ2-3; 8 bases align to TRBD2. The J segment lost 4 bases and the V segment lost 4 bases, leaving 14 bases of the junction unmatched. There are 17 residues in the CDR3. Germline CDR1 and CDR2: SGHNT and YYREEE (reference sequence). DNA for the CDR3: TGTGCCAGCAGCACCCTCTCCGGCAGCGGGAGTGCAGATACGCAGTATTTT. It encodes CASSTLSGSGSADTQYF. Full variable domain (missing parts from reference TRBV5-4 and TRBJ2-3): ETGVTQSPTHLIKTRGQQVTLRCSSQSGHNTVSWYQQALGQGPQFIFQYYREEENGRGNFPPRFSGLQFPNYSSELNVNALELDDSALYLCASSTLSGSGSADTQYFGPGTRLTVL.

V is TRBV19 and J is TRBJ1-2, with TRBD1 matching 8 bases. This CDR3 spans 18 amino acids. Germline V gene lookup returns CDR1 LNHDA and CDR2 SQIVND (reference sequence). Trimming at V came to 8 bases and at J to 4 bases, leaving 21 bases not matched to a gene. CDR3 region: CASANYPIRDRLLYGYTF. The CDR3 nucleotides read TGTGCCAGTGCTAACTATCCGATCCGGGACAGGCTCCTCTATGGCTACACCTTC.

V is TRBV19 and J is TRBJ2-2, with 9 bases that match TRBD2. There are 18 residues in the CDR3. Losses at the gene ends were 2 bases for V and 6 bases for J; bases not matched to a gene: 13. CDR1 and CDR2 from the germline V gene are LNHDA and SQIVND (reference sequence). The CDR3 region is CASSIRVGGSGSSGELFF. The CDR3 DNA is TGTGCCAGTAGTATACGAGTTGGGGGTAGCGGGAGCTCCGGGGAGCTGTTTTTT.

V and J are TRBV29-1 and TRBJ1-5; TRBD1 might be the D (5 bases). This CDR3 contains 15 residues. Trimming left V 4 bases short and J 0 bases short, with 13 bases between. Germline V gene sequence: CDR1 SQVTM, CDR2 ANQGSEA. The CDR3 nucleotides are TGCAGCGTTGTAATAGCGGGGGGTAGCAATCAGCCCCAGCATTTT. As protein: CSVVIAGGSNQPQHF.

The CDR3 reads CAVEVGDTQYF. The CDR3 DNA is TGTGCCGTGGAGGTTGGCGATACGCAGTATTTT. This chain links TRBV6-5 with TRBJ2-3; a weak D match, TRBD2 (5 bases). Germline V gene data show CDR1 as MNHEY and CDR2 as SVGAGI. The CDR3 runs 11 residues. Trimming took 11 bases from V and 6 from J, leaving 12 bases between them.

The chain uses TRBV7-9 and TRBJ1-6; a weak D match, TRBD1 (6 bases). There are 14 residues in the CDR3. V was trimmed by 4 bases and J by 12 bases, leaving 16 bases between them. Germline values: CDR1 SEHNR, CDR2 FQNEAQ (reference sequence). CDR3 in amino acids: CASSWDTLLRPLHF. The CDR3 DNA follows: TGTGCCAGCAGCTGGGACACCCTTCTGAGACCCCTCCACTTT.